This T cell receptor (beta chain) was sequenced during a study of vaccination and CD4 T cells after COVID-19. Whole-study context: In the convalescent group, nasal swab PCR was SARS-CoV-2 positive; nine cases were mild and one severe. Study observations and caveats: Spike mono-reactivity was evident in 304 of the 307 vaccine-specific clones derived from convalescent patients.

As to treatment: 10-day PBMC culture with coronavirus spike peptide pools or control peptides (ViraFEST assay). Sequencing of the DNA from cultured CD4+ T cells was carried out with the Oncomine TCR Beta short-read assay. TCRdb fed the PCR reads into MiXCR, producing one record per CDR3 protein. Of roughly 2,400 distinct CDR3 sequences in the sample, 25% to 30% were seen once. As regards this clonotype: The antigen is not known.

V lost 10 bases and J lost 6, with 10 bases in between. The CDR3 sequence is 11 residues long. J is TRBJ1-3 and V is TRBV12-3 or TRBV12-4; D is perhaps TRBD1 (6 bases). This TCR was sampled from a human donor who had recovered from COVID-19. The sample in question was CD4+ T cells from blood, cultured in vitro, obtained after SARS-CoV-2 vaccination. CDR3 sequence (DNA): TGTGCCACCTCGGGGGCAAACACCATATATTTT. It codes for CATSGANTIYF.